The 30 T cell receptor beta chains presented below share a single source sample, sequenced in a study of blood T cell repertoires in COVID-19. Only in-frame clones appear in the TCRdb table, and some are missing; sequencing was by immunoSEQ multiplex PCR. The sample has 110,000 or so clones, around 85% seen once. Sequencing was carried out using peripheral blood. The receptors were gathered from a human donor in a cohort sampled during active COVID-19.

V and J are TRBV12-3 or TRBV12-4 and TRBJ2-1; D might be TRBD1 (5 bases). With 3 bases removed from V and 13 bases from J, the gap between germline ends came to 16 bases. This CDR3 spans 13 amino acids. The CDR3: CASSLTVSPPQFF. The CDR3 coding sequence is TGTGCCAGCAGTTTGACAGTCTCCCCTCCTCAGTTCTTC.

This chain joins TRBV3-1 (or the pseudogene TRBV3-2) and TRBJ2-2; perhaps TRBD1 as D (5 bases). The CDR3 has 14 residues. V was cut by 5 bases and J by 6 bases, with 13 bases left in between. Germline V CDR1 and CDR2: LGHDT, YNNKEL (reference sequence). The CDR3 spells CASSTTLTAGELFF. As DNA, the CDR3 is TGTGCCAGCAGCACGACTTTGACAGCCGGGGAGCTGTTTTTT.

This chain joins TRBV5-1 and TRBJ1-6; no reliable D call. With 5 bases removed from V and 8 bases from J, the gap between germline ends came to 11 bases. Germline V CDR1 and CDR2: SGHRS, YFSETQ. The CDR3 is 13 amino acids. Here the CDR3 DNA reads TGCGCCAGCAGGGAGACGCCAGATTCACCCCTCCACTTT. Translation gives CASRETPDSPLHF.

This clone came up many times. The V gene is TRBV9, the J gene TRBJ1-1, with 8 bases that match TRBD1. Germline assignment: CDR1 SGDLS and CDR2 YYNGEE. After removal of 1 base from V and 1 base from J, the junction contained 6 bases not matched to a gene. The CDR3 loop spans 16 amino acids. Here the CDR3 DNA reads TGTGCCAGCAGCGTAAGGGCAGGGGGCGGGAACACTGAAGCTTTCTTT. Protein sequence: CASSVRAGGGNTEAFF.

Only a few counts were recorded for this clone. V is TRBV4-2 and J is TRBJ1-1; D not resolved. Germline V gene lookup returns CDR1 LGHNA and CDR2 YNFKEQ. The CDR3 has 13 amino acids. Between the trimmed V and J ends, which lost 0 bases and 2 bases, there was a span of 4 bases. CDR3 in amino acids: CASSQDTNTEAFF. The CDR3 region has the DNA TGTGCCAGCAGCCAAGACACTAACACTGAAGCTTTCTTT.

The chain is built from TRBV27 and TRBJ1-1; 9 nucleotides line up with TRBD1. The CDR3 runs 14 residues. The junction had 8 bases not matched to a gene; V was cut back by 6 bases and J by 6 bases. Germline V CDR1 and CDR2: MNHEY, SMNVEV (reference sequence). The CDR3 bases are TGTGCCAGCAGAACCCACAGGGGGCAGGCTGAAGCTTTCTTT. Amino acid sequence: CASRTHRGQAEAFF.

A few counts support this clone. The chain has TRBV5-6 and TRBJ1-1, with D perhaps TRBD1 (6 bases). This CDR3 has 17 amino acids. Trimming took 0 bases from V and 0 from J, leaving 15 bases between them. CDR1 is SGHDT, CDR2 YYEEEE, per germline. The CDR3 loop reads CASSLAGAGVMNTEAFF. The DNA for the CDR3 is TGTGCCAGCAGCTTGGCCGGGGCAGGGGTTATGAACACTGAAGCTTTCTTT.

The chain has TRBV7-2 and TRBJ2-1; D possibly corresponds to TRBD2 (5 bases). The CDR3 is made up of 15 amino acids. Trimming shortened V by 0 bases and J by 7 bases, and 13 bases separated the two germline ends. CDR1 and CDR2 from the germline V gene are SGHTA and FQGNSA. CDR3 protein: CASSLAASRGNEQFF. The CDR3, as DNA: TGTGCCAGCAGCTTAGCGGCTAGCCGCGGAAATGAGCAGTTCTTC.

As to this clone: The sample holds other DNA sequences that translate to the same CDR3. The CDR3 nucleotides are TGCAGCGTTGCCTCAGGGAACGAGCAGTACTTC. This gives the protein CSVASGNEQYF. V is TRBV29-1 and J is TRBJ2-7, with D maybe TRBD1 (5 bases). V was clipped by 4 bases and J by 5 bases, with 9 bases between them. Germline lookup yields CDR1 SQVTM and CDR2 ANQGSEA. This CDR3 has 11 amino acids.

The chain uses TRBV24-1 and TRBJ1-5; 9 nucleotides align to TRBD1. Germline trimming cut 4 bases from V and 7 bases from J; bases unmatched to any gene: 7. The CDR3 has 15 amino acids. Germline CDR1 is KGHDR and CDR2 is SFDVKD. CDR3 sequence: CATSESGQGWQPQHF. For the CDR3, the DNA is TGTGCCACCAGTGAATCGGGACAGGGATGGCAGCCCCAGCATTTT.

The rearrangement links TRBV5-4 to TRBJ2-3; 8 bases are shared with TRBD1. The CDR3 spans 16 residues. Losses at the gene ends were 5 bases for V and 5 bases for J; bases not matched to a gene: 13. CDR1 is SGHNT and CDR2 is YYREEE in the germline V gene (reference sequence). The chain's CDR3 is CASRPGQGRIRDTQYF. CDR3 nucleotide sequence: TGTGCCAGCAGGCCCGGACAGGGTAGAATAAGAGATACGCAGTATTTT. Based on the CDR3 plus reference TRBV5-4 and TRBJ2-3, the full variable domain is ETGVTQSPTHLIKTRGQQVTLRCSSQSGHNTVSWYQQALGQGPQFIFQYYREEENGRGNFPPRFSGLQFPNYSSELNVNALELDDSALYLCASRPGQGRIRDTQYFGPGTRLTVL.

The chain employs TRBV29-1 and TRBJ2-7; 10 nucleotides match TRBD1. The germline gives CDR1 SQVTM, CDR2 ANQGSEA. This CDR3 contains 13 residues. After removal of 6 bases from V and 3 bases from J, the junction contained 5 bases not matched to a gene. As DNA, the CDR3 is TGCAGCGTGGGATGGACAGGGGGCTACGAGCAGTACTTC. Protein sequence: CSVGWTGGYEQYF.

The chain joins TRBV7-2 to TRBJ1-2; TRBD1 matches 9 bases. CDR3 length: 14 amino acids. Germline values: CDR1 SGHTA, CDR2 FQGNSA. Losses at the gene ends were 0 bases for V and 8 bases for J; bases not matched to a gene: 4. For the CDR3, the DNA is TGTGCCAGCAGCTTAGCTAGACAGGGGGAAGGCTACACCTTC. Translating gives CASSLARQGEGYTF.

In this sample, this clone turned up once. The rearrangement uses TRBV4-1 and TRBJ2-7, with TRBD1 matching 9 bases. CDR1 and CDR2 (germline): MGHRA, YSYEKL. This CDR3 region has 16 residues. With V trimmed by 0 bases and J by 2 bases, 5 bases remained unmatched. The CDR3 sequence: CASSQDGWTGAYEQYF. For the CDR3, the DNA is TGCGCCAGCAGCCAAGATGGCTGGACAGGGGCCTACGAGCAGTACTTC.

The chain carries TRBV19 and TRBJ1-2; TRBD1 agrees at 8 bases. The CDR3 totals 13 residues. The V gene's germline CDR1 is LNHDA and CDR2 SQIVND (reference sequence). The ends lost 7 bases at V and 4 bases at J; junction bases unmatched: 5. The CDR3 region is CASTLGQAYGYTF. The CDR3 coding sequence is TGTGCCAGTACCCTGGGACAGGCCTATGGCTACACCTTC.

This chain links TRBV6-5 with TRBJ1-2; possibly TRBD1 for D (6 bases). V was trimmed by 6 bases and J by 6 bases, leaving 14 bases between them. Germline V gives CDR1 MNHEY, CDR2 SVGAGI. The CDR3 covers 13 residues. The CDR3 nucleotides are TGTGCCAGCAGGAAGCCAGGGGCTGATGGCTACACCTTC. As protein: CASRKPGADGYTF.

This chain joins TRBV7-2 and TRBJ2-4; 7 positions agree with TRBD1. The germline CDR1 and CDR2 sequences are SGHTA and FQGNSA. V lost 2 bases and J lost 8; bases outside the gene matches: 3. The CDR3 consists of 13 residues. The CDR3 reads CASSLRGLDIQYF. The CDR3 DNA reads as TGTGCCAGCAGCTTAAGGGGGCTGGACATTCAGTACTTC.

The CDR3, as DNA: TGTGCCAGCAGTTACTCGAGTTCGCCTGAAGCTTTCTTT. Translated: CASSYSSSPEAFF. V and J are TRBV6-2 or TRBV6-3 and TRBJ1-1; D unresolved. V was trimmed by 0 bases and J by 6 bases, leaving 8 bases between them. Germline lookup yields CDR1 MNHEY and CDR2 SVGEGT. This CDR3 has 13 residues.

This sequence joins TRBV5-1 and TRBJ2-2; TRBD1 agrees at 9 bases. The germline V gene encodes CDR1 SGHRS and CDR2 YFSETQ. CDR3 length: 15 amino acids. The V segment lost 4 bases and the J segment 7 bases; nucleotides outside the gene matches: 8. The CDR3 spells CASSTLQGADGELFF. CDR3 bases: TGCGCCAGCAGCACCCTACAGGGGGCCGACGGGGAGCTGTTTTTT.

This clone was seen more than once but under ten times. The rearrangement uses TRBV9 and TRBJ1-1, with a tentative D call TRBD1 (5 bases). The V and J ends lost 5 bases and 10 bases respectively, with 15 bases between them. The CDR3 covers 12 residues. Germline CDR1 is SGDLS and CDR2 is YYNGEE. The CDR3 is CASRDTWGRAFF. CDR3 DNA sequence: TGTGCCAGCAGGGATACATGGGGCCGAGCTTTCTTT.

The chain uses TRBV18 and TRBJ2-3; a possible D gene is TRBD2 (5 bases). Trimming took 3 bases from V and 2 from J, leaving 12 bases between them. The CDR3 runs to 15 residues. Germline V gene lookup returns CDR1 KGHSH and CDR2 LQKENI. For the CDR3, the DNA is TGTGCCAGCTCACCTTTGTCGGGAATCACAGATACGCAGTATTTT. It is translated as CASSPLSGITDTQYF.

The V and J genes are TRBV7-3 and TRBJ2-3; the D gene is possibly TRBD2 (7 bases). Germline CDR1 and CDR2: SGHTA and FQGTGA. V was clipped by 6 bases and J by 4 bases, with 20 bases between them. The CDR3 has 16 residues. This chain's CDR3 is CASRPSGGSRPDTQYF. CDR3 nucleotides: TGTGCCAGCAGACCTTCGGGGGGCAGTCGCCCAGATACGCAGTATTTT.

This clone turned up a few times. The chain is built from TRBV10-3 and TRBJ2-1; 11 bases match TRBD1. The V and J ends lost 3 bases and 5 bases, in that order; junction bases with no gene match: 6. The CDR3 loop spans 16 amino acids. CDR1 is ENHRY and CDR2 is SYGVKD in the germline V gene. CDR3 nucleotide sequence: TGTGCCATCAGTGATACCGGGACAGGGGGAGACAATGAGCAGTTCTTC. Residues: CAISDTGTGGDNEQFF.

The V gene is TRBV5-1, the J gene TRBJ1-2; no reliable D call. Germline V gene sequence: CDR1 SGHRS, CDR2 YFSETQ. This CDR3 contains 17 residues. V was shortened by 0 bases and J by 0 bases, with 15 bases between the two germline ends. Here the CDR3 reads CASSLGPLGASNYGYTF. The CDR3 nucleotides are TGCGCCAGCAGCTTGGGCCCTCTGGGAGCCTCTAACTATGGCTACACCTTC.

The chain carries TRBV28 and TRBJ1-5, with TRBD1 as a possible D gene (5 bases). Germline V CDR1 and CDR2: MDHEN, SYDVKM. The CDR3 is 15 amino acids. Deletions cut 3 bases from V and 0 bases from J, with 9 bases between. The CDR3 loop is CASSLLGVSNQPQHF. The CDR3 DNA sequence: TGTGCCAGCAGTTTGTTAGGGGTTAGCAATCAGCCCCAGCATTTT.

The rearrangement uses TRBV7-2 and TRBJ2-1; D is undetermined. V was trimmed by 3 bases and J by 4 bases, leaving 7 bases between them. Looked up from germline, CDR1 is SGHTA and CDR2 is FQGNSA. This CDR3 spans 13 amino acids. The CDR3 spells CASSLSLYNEQFF. In nucleotides, the CDR3 is TGTGCCAGCAGCTTGTCTCTATACAATGAGCAGTTCTTC. Using reference TRBV7-2 and TRBJ2-1 for the parts outside the CDR3, the full variable domain is GAGVSQSPSNKVTEKGKDVELRCDPISGHTALYWYRQSLGQGLEFLIYFQGNSAPDKSGLPSDRFSAERTGGSVSTLTIQRTQQEDSAVYLCASSLSLYNEQFFGPGTRLTVL.

The V gene is TRBV7-8, the J gene TRBJ2-1, with TRBD2 identical over 8 bases. This CDR3 is 16 amino acids long. CDR1 and CDR2 from the germline V gene are SGHVS and FQNEAQ. The V gene end was trimmed by 3 bases and the J gene end by 7 bases; junction bases not matched to a gene: 11. The CDR3 DNA reads as TGTGCCAGCAGCTTCCCGGGGAGCGGGGGTCCAAATGAGCAGTTCTTC. Translating gives CASSFPGSGGPNEQFF.

The V call is TRBV6-2 or TRBV6-3, the J call TRBJ2-7; maybe TRBD2 (6 bases). The germline V gene encodes CDR1 MNHEY and CDR2 SVGEGT. The V and J ends lost 1 base and 4 bases respectively, with 11 bases between them. This CDR3 is 14 amino acids long. The CDR3 protein is CASSYFGGAYEQYF. The CDR3, as DNA: TGTGCCAGCAGTTACTTCGGCGGGGCGTACGAGCAGTACTTC.

The genes are TRBV5-1 and TRBJ2-7; 10 nucleotides align to TRBD1. The germline CDR1 and CDR2 sequences are SGHRS and YFSETQ. CDR3 length equals 15 residues. After removal of 4 bases from V and 5 bases from J, the junction contained 9 bases not matched to a gene. The CDR3 DNA is TGCGCCAGCAGCACGCCCGGGACAGGGGACCACGAGCAGTACTTC. Its protein product is CASSTPGTGDHEQYF.

This chain joins TRBV7-2 and TRBJ1-5, with TRBD1 matching over 7 bases. The J segment lost 3 bases and the V segment lost 3 bases, leaving 14 bases of the junction unmatched. The CDR3 extends over 18 amino acids. Germline values: CDR1 SGHTA, CDR2 FQGNSA. The CDR3 nucleotides read TGTGCCAGCAGCTTTTCAGGGGGTGAAATGGGGAACAATCAGCCCCAGCATTTT. It yields the protein CASSFSGGEMGNNQPQHF.